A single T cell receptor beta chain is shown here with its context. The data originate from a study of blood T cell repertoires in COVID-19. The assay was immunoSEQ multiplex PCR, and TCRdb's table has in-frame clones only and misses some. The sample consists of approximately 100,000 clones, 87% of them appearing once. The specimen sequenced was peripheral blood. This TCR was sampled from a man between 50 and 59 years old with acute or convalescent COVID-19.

CDR3 sequence reads: CASSQGGGGRAPGELFF. The CDR3 region has the DNA TGCGCCAGCAGCCAGGGGGGCGGCGGGAGGGCCCCCGGGGAGCTGTTTTTT. The rearrangement links TRBV4-1 to TRBJ2-2, with TRBD2 identical over 9 bases. The CDR3 loop spans 17 amino acids. The germline V gene has CDR1 MGHRA and CDR2 YSYEKL. The ends lost 3 bases at V and 6 bases at J; junction bases unmatched: 11.